This T cell receptor beta chain is drawn from a study of Graves' ophthalmopathy and Graves' hyperthyroidism. RNA transcripts served as template for amplifying TCR beta CDR3 sequences. Scientists carried out first-round RT-PCR using HTBI primers and then a second-round multiplex PCR. A single record per CDR3 protein comes from TCRdb applying MiXCR to the multiplex PCR reads. The table includes 600,000 to 950,000 distinct CDR3 sequences, approximately 40% detected once. Ophthalmopathy donors showed moderate-to-severe activity, CAS ≥3, NOSPECS ≥4 and a duration under 3 months. It was from 8.5 to 10 ml of fresh peripheral blood that the PBMCs came. The CDR3 is 12 residues long. The germline V gene encodes CDR1 MGHDK and CDR2 SYGVNS. V was pared by 10 bases and J by 5 bases, with 6 bases of the junction left unmatched.

Sequencing input: peripheral blood. The TCR sequence derives from an adult man with Graves' ophthalmopathy. The chain combines TRBV25-1 with TRBJ1-1; 8 positions match TRBD1. The CDR3 DNA sequence: TGTGCCACCTCAGGGGGCGCGACTGAAGCTTTCTTT. This translates into CATSGGATEAFF.